Listed below are T cell receptor beta chains from one sample, sequenced in a study of T cells after yellow fever vaccination. TCRdb reanalysed the 5' RACE reads using MiXCR and keeps one entry per CDR3 protein. This table has more than 30,000 distinct CDR3 sequences, around 7% appearing once. Sequenced material: PBMCs, either bulk or a sorted T-cell subset (CD4+, CD8+, memory, or dextramer-sorted; not recorded which), taken on the day of the first yellow fever vaccination. The receptors originated from a man aged 18 to 29 who received the YFV17D yellow fever vaccine. The CDR3 runs from the conserved cysteine through the conserved F or W. D genes are given only for firm matches. For some rows the clone size is stated as once, few or many, or as a class when expanded; others skip it.

>-|many|TRBV3-1|TRBJ2-2
CASSRSDTGELFF
TGTGCCAGCAGTCGGTCGGACACCGGGGAGCTGTTTTTT
>TRBD2|few|TRBV20-1|TRBJ2-1
CSARVEMTSGGYNEQFF
TGCAGTGCTAGAGTCGAAATGACTAGCGGGGGGTACAATGAGCAGTTCTTC
>-|medium-sized|TRBV6-5|TRBJ2-5
CASSYSIGGREGQYF
TGTGCCAGCAGTTACTCAATCGGGGGCAGGGAGGGCCAGTACTTC
>-|many|TRBV20-1|TRBJ2-5
CSARAAGGVGETQYF
TGCAGTGCTAGGGCGGCCGGTGGGGTAGGAGAGACCCAGTACTTC
>-|many|TRBV7-2|TRBJ2-5
CASSPLTQETQYF
TGTGCCAGCAGCCCCTTAACCCAAGAGACCCAGTACTTC
>TRBD1|many|TRBV5-1|TRBJ2-4
CASSHPTGGNIQYF
TGCGCCAGCAGCCACCCGACAGGGGGGAACATTCAGTACTTC
>-|few|TRBV7-6|TRBJ1-6
CASSLGNRALNSPLHF
TGTGCCAGCAGCTTAGGAAACCGGGCCCTAAATTCACCCCTCCACTTT
>-|few|TRBV19|TRBJ1-3
CASSSGPVTSGNTIYF
TGTGCCAGTAGTTCGGGTCCAGTCACCTCTGGAAACACCATATATTTT
>-|-|TRBV4-3|TRBJ2-6
CASSQGDGANVLTF
TGCGCCAGCAGCCAAGGGGATGGGGCCAACGTCCTGACTTTC
>-|many|TRBV7-2|TRBJ1-5
CASSLVGGGNQPQHF
TGTGCCAGCAGCTTAGTCGGCGGGGGCAATCAGCCCCAGCATTTT
>TRBD1|many|TRBV5-1|TRBJ1-5
CASSLTGTGGEQPQHF
TGCGCCAGCAGCTTGACCGGGACAGGGGGAGAACAGCCCCAGCATTTT
>-|-|TRBV20-1|TRBJ2-5
CSARDLGRTEGTQYF
TGCAGTGCTAGAGATCTCGGCCGCACTGAAGGGACCCAGTACTTC
>TRBD2|many|TRBV4-2|TRBJ2-3
CASSQDGTSGADTQYF
TGTGCCAGCAGCCAAGATGGGACTAGCGGGGCAGATACGCAGTATTTT
>TRBD1|many|TRBV20-1|TRBJ2-7
CSVPAPRDRGTREQYF
TGCAGTGTTCCCGCTCCCCGGGACAGGGGGACGAGAGAGCAGTACTTC
>-|-|TRBV7-2|TRBJ1-2
CASSPPVGAFVYTF
TGTGCCAGCAGCCCCCCGGTAGGGGCGTTCGTCTACACCTTC
>-|few|TRBV3-1|TRBJ2-2
CASSLTGSTGELFF
TGTGCCAGCAGCCTAACGGGGAGCACCGGGGAGCTGTTTTTT
>TRBD1|many|TRBV6-5|TRBJ2-5
CASSYSPTGGGETQYF
TGTGCCAGCAGTTACTCTCCCACAGGGGGCGGAGAGACCCAGTACTTC
>TRBD2|many|TRBV6-2/TRBV6-3|TRBJ2-5
CASRTSGQETQYF
TGTGCCAGCAGAACTAGCGGCCAAGAGACCCAGTACTTC
>TRBD2|-|TRBV5-4|TRBJ2-3
CASSLSGGTDTQYF
TGTGCCAGCAGCTTGTCGGGGGGTACAGATACGCAGTATTTT
>-|few|TRBV5-8|TRBJ1-2
CASSFTGLGGYTF
TGTGCCAGCAGCTTCACCGGGTTGGGTGGCTACACCTTC
>TRBD2|many|TRBV11-2|TRBJ2-3
CASSLLIAGGPNTQYF
TGTGCCAGCAGCTTACTCATAGCGGGGGGGCCTAATACGCAGTATTTT
>-|many|TRBV29-1|TRBJ1-1
CSVDPAYTEAFF
TGCAGCGTTGATCCAGCCTACACTGAAGCTTTCTTT